This TCR beta chain appears in the sequencing data of a study of response to subunit inactivated influenza vaccine. Study-wide points: New T cells are recruited in small numbers by each seasonal influenza vaccination, according to the authors' suggestion.

TCRdb reprocessed the RT-PCR reads with MiXCR, giving one entry per CDR3 protein. Seen here are around 750,000 distinct CDR3 sequences, around 20% observed once, and the top ten hold about 9.4%. Remarks on this clonotype: Its antigen remains unknown.

V dropped 6 bases and J dropped 4 bases, with 10 bases sitting between them. The germline V gene has CDR1 MNHEY and CDR2 SVGEGT. The CDR3 sequence is 12 residues long. The chain has TRBV6-2 or TRBV6-3 and TRBJ2-7; D gene unclear. The input for sequencing was PBMCs from blood, taken approximately 5 days after vaccination. The TCR comes from a middle-aged man who received an inactivated influenza vaccine. CDR3: CASRDKRYEQYF. CDR3 bases: TGTGCCAGCAGAGACAAACGGTACGAGCAGTACTTC.